This entry lists 27 T cell receptor beta chains sequenced from one sample in a study of robustness of blood B and T cell sequencing. TCR beta repertoires were quantified from mRNA rather than genomic DNA. cDNA was made with a 5' template-switch oligo adding a universal priming site. The template-switch oligo carried a 12-nucleotide random UMI tagging each cDNA molecule. TCRdb re-analysed the PCR reads in MiXCR, keeping a single row per CDR3 protein. The sample includes under 4,500 distinct CDR3 sequences, around half of them seen just once. The specimen was peripheral blood. Source of these receptors: a human donor in good health.

This clonotype was recorded a few times. V gene TRBV15 combines with J gene TRBJ1-2; tentative D call: TRBD1 (5 bases). Germline V lookup: CDR1 LNHNV, CDR2 YYDKDF (reference sequence). The CDR3 is 15 residues long. V was clipped by 3 bases and J by 4 bases, with 15 bases between them. The CDR3 is CATSRAGSSSYGYTF. CDR3 DNA: TGTGCCACCAGCAGGGCAGGGAGTTCTTCCTATGGCTACACCTTC.

The chain joins TRBV5-1 to TRBJ2-5; possible D gene TRBD1, 6 bases. Trimming pared 1 base from V and 0 bases from J, leaving 7 bases between. Germline V CDR1 and CDR2: SGHRS, YFSETQ. The CDR3 has 14 residues. The CDR3 coding sequence is TGCGCCAGCAGCTTGACAGGGCACCAAGAGACCCAGTACTTC. Translation gives CASSLTGHQETQYF.

This chain uses TRBV25-1 with TRBJ1-1; D may be TRBD1 (6 bases). Looked up from germline, CDR1 is MGHDK and CDR2 is SYGVNS. The CDR3 contains 15 residues. Between the trimmed V and J ends, which lost 2 bases and 5 bases, there was a span of 15 bases. CDR3 nucleotides: TGTGCCAGCAGTGAAACGCTAGGGGGGGGGACTGAAGCTTTCTTT. Its translation: CASSETLGGGTEAFF. Complete variable domain (other parts from reference TRBV25-1 and TRBJ1-1): EADIYQTPRYLVIGTGKKITLECSQTMGHDKMYWYQQDPGMELHLIHYSYGVNSTEKGDLSSESTVSRIRTEHFPLTLESARPSHTSQYLCASSETLGGGTEAFFGQGTRLTVV.

The rearrangement links TRBV12-3 or TRBV12-4 to TRBJ1-2, with 8 bases matching TRBD1. V lost 8 bases to trimming and J lost 1 base; unmatched junction nucleotides: 3. The CDR3 runs 13 residues. The CDR3 nucleotides are TGTGCCAGCGGCACAGGGGGTAACTATGGCTACACCTTC. As protein: CASGTGGNYGYTF.

This sequence joins TRBV7-2 and TRBJ2-7; no clear D. V gave up 3 bases and J gave up 7 bases, with 13 bases separating them. This CDR3 has 13 residues. CDR1 and CDR2 (germline): SGHTA, FQGNSA. CDR3 protein: CASSFGKGREQYF. CDR3 sequence (DNA): TGTGCCAGCAGCTTCGGAAAGGGTAGAGAGCAGTACTTC.

The V call is TRBV6-5, the J call TRBJ2-1, with 9 nucleotides matching TRBD1. The CDR3 loop spans 17 amino acids. Per germline, CDR1 MNHEY and CDR2 SVGAGI. With 0 bases clipped from V and 1 base from J, the junction kept 4 bases outside the gene matches. In nucleotides, the CDR3 is TGTGCCAGCAGTTACTCACAGGGGGCCCTATCCTACAATGAGCAGTTCTTC. Protein sequence: CASSYSQGALSYNEQFF.

A few counts support this clonotype. The gene calls are TRBV12-3 or TRBV12-4 and TRBJ1-1; TRBD1 agrees at 9 bases. J was trimmed by 4 bases and V by 6 bases; bases with no gene match: 6. The CDR3 length is 14 residues. As DNA, the CDR3 is TGTGCCAGCAGATCGACAGGGGGGAGCACTGAAGCTTTCTTT. This gives the protein CASRSTGGSTEAFF.

V and J are TRBV7-9 and TRBJ2-3; D is unresolved. This CDR3 has 14 amino acids. The germline gives CDR1 SEHNR, CDR2 FQNEAQ (reference sequence). V shed 5 bases and J shed 4 bases, with 13 bases lying between them. The CDR3 region has the DNA TGTGCCAGCAGCCAAGGCGACGAAGCAGATACGCAGTATTTT. Translated, it gives CASSQGDEADTQYF.

The sample holds a few counts of this clonotype. The chain employs TRBV5-1 and TRBJ1-2, with a tentative D call TRBD1 (5 bases). CDR3 length: 13 amino acids. Trimming pared 0 bases from V and 2 bases from J, leaving 5 bases between. The germline CDR1 and CDR2 sequences are SGHRS and YFSETQ. CDR3 protein: CASSLGQNYGYTF. The CDR3, as DNA: TGCGCCAGCAGCTTGGGACAGAACTATGGCTACACCTTC.

This clonotype was found a few times. For the CDR3, the DNA is TGTGCCAGCAGCTTGGGCCCGGGGCCGGACACCGGGGAGCTGTTTTTT. Translating gives CASSLGPGPDTGELFF. The J gene is TRBJ2-2, the V gene TRBV5-5; D could derive from TRBD1 or TRBD2 (5 bases each). V lost 0 bases to trimming and J lost 3 bases, with 12 bases between them. Germline assignment: CDR1 SGHKS and CDR2 YYEKEE (reference sequence). This CDR3 is 16 amino acids long. Supplemented by reference TRBV5-5 and TRBJ2-2, the full variable domain reads DAGVTQSPTHLIKTRGQQVTLRCSPISGHKSVSWYQQVLGQGPQFIFQYYEKEERGRGNFPDRFSARQFPNYSSELNVNALLLGDSALYLCASSLGPGPDTGELFFGEGSRLTVL.

This clonotype was observed a handful of times. The gene calls are TRBV5-4 and TRBJ2-7, with TRBD1 identical over 7 bases. Germline V gives CDR1 SGHNT, CDR2 YYREEE (reference sequence). Trimming cost V 0 bases and J 3 bases; bases outside gene matches: 9. The CDR3 consists of 16 residues. The CDR3 sequence: CASSLGTLGTVYEQYF. CDR3 coding DNA: TGTGCCAGCAGCTTGGGCACCCTCGGGACAGTCTACGAGCAGTACTTC.

This sequence joins TRBV6-6 and TRBJ2-1; 10 bases are a match to TRBD1. This CDR3 has 15 residues. Germline V lookup: CDR1 MNHNY, CDR2 SVGAGI (reference sequence). Trimming at V came to 2 bases and at J to 6 bases, leaving 4 bases not matched to a gene. The CDR3 region is CASSYRDRGGNEQFF. As DNA, the CDR3 is TGTGCCAGCAGTTACCGGGACAGGGGTGGCAATGAGCAGTTCTTC.

This clonotype was detected once. J is TRBJ2-7 and V is TRBV3-1; 12 nucleotides agree with TRBD2. V lost 1 base and J lost 2; bases outside the gene matches: 9. Germline CDR1 is LGHDT and CDR2 is YNNKEL (reference sequence). There are 18 residues in the CDR3. This chain's CDR3 is CASSQALPGLAGTYEQYF. The CDR3 region has the DNA TGTGCCAGCAGCCAAGCTCTCCCCGGACTAGCGGGGACCTACGAGCAGTACTTC.

The chain is built from TRBV20-1 and TRBJ2-3; the D is unclear. Deletions cut 2 bases from V and 0 bases from J, with 9 bases between. The CDR3 covers 14 residues. The germline V gene has CDR1 DFQATT and CDR2 SNEGSKA (reference sequence). The CDR3 nucleotides read TGCAGTGCTAGAATGGCAGACAGCACAGATACGCAGTATTTT. Protein product: CSARMADSTDTQYF.

This clonotype was recorded a few times. This chain joins TRBV4-1 and TRBJ2-1, with a tentative D call TRBD2 (5 bases). V dropped 9 bases and J dropped 6 bases, with 9 bases sitting between them. Germline V gene data show CDR1 as MGHRA and CDR2 as YSYEKL. The CDR3 covers 11 residues. The CDR3 here is CASTRGNEQFF. The CDR3 nucleotides read TGCGCCAGTACTCGGGGCAATGAGCAGTTCTTC.

The chain recombines TRBV30 with TRBJ2-1; TRBD2 might be the D (6 bases). Per the germline V gene, CDR1 is GTSNPN and CDR2 is SVGIG (reference sequence). CDR3 length: 11 amino acids. V lost 5 bases to trimming and J lost 7 bases, with 9 bases between them. CDR3 region: CAWSRGNEQFF. CDR3 nucleotides: TGTGCCTGGTCCCGGGGGAATGAGCAGTTCTTC. Full variable domain (remainder filled in from reference TRBV30 and TRBJ2-1): SQTIHQWPATLVQPVGSPLSLECTVEGTSNPNLYWYRQAAGRGLQLLFYSVGIGQISSEVPQNLSASRPQDRQFILSSKKLLLSDSGFYLCAWSRGNEQFFGPGTRLTVL.

The chain combines TRBV9 with TRBJ1-2; 12 bases match TRBD1. The CDR3 contains 16 residues. Germline V gene sequence: CDR1 SGDLS, CDR2 YYNGEE. V was clipped by 3 bases and J by 7 bases; unmatched bases: 10. The CDR3 sequence: CASSAAPGQGASGYTF. CDR3 in DNA: TGTGCCAGCAGCGCCGCGCCGGGACAGGGGGCTTCTGGCTACACCTTC.

The sample holds one count of this clonotype. The genes are TRBV5-6 and TRBJ2-2; TRBD1 aligns across 10 bases. J lost 4 bases, V lost 2 bases, and 2 bases had no gene match. The CDR3 runs 15 residues. Germline CDR1 is SGHDT and CDR2 is YYEEEE. The chain's CDR3 is CASSFGTGVTGELFF. CDR3 bases: TGTGCCAGCAGCTTCGGGACAGGGGTCACCGGGGAGCTGTTTTTT. Complete variable domain (other parts from reference TRBV5-6 and TRBJ2-2): DAGVTQSPTHLIKTRGQQVTLRCSPKSGHDTVSWYQQALGQGPQFIFQYYEEEERQRGNFPDRFSGHQFPNYSSELNVNALLLGDSALYLCASSFGTGVTGELFFGEGSRLTVL.

This clonotype ranks as large. The V call is TRBV23-1, the J call TRBJ1-2; D not certain. TRBV23-1 has ORF status, its function being uncertain. CDR3 length: 12 amino acids. Trimming took off 1 base at V and 4 bases at J, with 4 bases between the two ends. CDR3 sequence: CASSQFSYGYTF. The CDR3 DNA follows: TGCGCCAGCAGTCAATTTAGCTATGGCTACACCTTC.

This clonotype is labeled as medium-sized (0.01 to 0.1%). J is TRBJ2-2 and V is TRBV4-1; 8 bases match TRBD2. CDR3 length equals 14 residues. The J segment lost 4 bases and the V segment lost 4 bases, leaving 2 bases of the junction unmatched. The germline V gene encodes CDR1 MGHRA and CDR2 YSYEKL. The CDR3 sequence is CASSRAGGTGELFF. CDR3 nucleotide sequence: TGCGCCAGCAGCCGCGCGGGGGGCACCGGGGAGCTGTTTTTT.

The chain combines TRBV5-1 with TRBJ1-2; weak D call: TRBD1 (5 bases). Germline V CDR1 and CDR2: SGHRS, YFSETQ. The CDR3 spans 16 residues. The V end lost 0 bases, the J end lost 4 bases, and 16 bases lay between the germline ends. The DNA for the CDR3 is TGCGCCAGCAGCTTGGACTTTGGGGCGCGGATCTATGGCTACACCTTC. Translating gives CASSLDFGARIYGYTF.

The chain uses TRBV20-1 and TRBJ1-5; TRBD1 matches at 10 bases. V trimming: 6 bases; J trimming: 0 bases; junction bases outside the gene matches: 5. Germline assignment: CDR1 DFQATT and CDR2 SNEGSKA (reference sequence). The CDR3 spans 15 residues. The CDR3 loop reads CSALGTGDSNQPQHF. The CDR3 nucleotides are TGCAGTGCCTTAGGGACAGGGGATAGCAATCAGCCCCAGCATTTT.

The chain is built from TRBV4-2 and TRBJ2-1, with D possibly matching TRBD2 (6 bases). Germline CDR1 and CDR2: LGHNA and YNFKEQ. This CDR3 has 16 residues. Trimming removed 2 bases at V and 10 bases at J, with 21 bases between. This CDR3 is CASSQWAGGERGEQFF. CDR3 in DNA: TGTGCCAGCAGCCAATGGGCCGGAGGGGAACGGGGGGAGCAGTTCTTC.

This clonotype was recorded a few times. The genes are TRBV15 and TRBJ1-2; TRBD1 matches at 7 bases. Germline assignment: CDR1 LNHNV and CDR2 YYDKDF (reference sequence). The CDR3 consists of 13 residues. V was pared by 9 bases and J by 3 bases, with 7 bases of the junction left unmatched. The CDR3 region has the DNA TGTGCCACGAGGCGGACAGGCGACTATGGCTACACCTTC. This codes for CATRRTGDYGYTF.

CDR3 residues: CASSLAGSRVNSPLHF. In nucleotides, the CDR3 is TGCGCCAGCAGCTTGGCCGGTAGCAGGGTGAATTCACCCCTCCACTTT. This sequence joins TRBV5-1 and TRBJ1-6; possibly TRBD1 for D (5 bases). V lost 0 bases and J lost 7, with 14 bases in between. From germline, CDR1 is SGHRS and CDR2 YFSETQ. The CDR3 spans 16 residues. Together with reference TRBV5-1 and TRBJ1-6, the CDR3 gives the full variable domain: KAGVTQTPRYLIKTRGQQVTLSCSPISGHRSVSWYQQTPGQGLQFLFEYFSETQRNKGNFPGRFSGRQFSNSRSEMNVSTLELGDSALYLCASSLAGSRVNSPLHFGNGTRLTVT.

As DNA, the CDR3 is TGTGCCAGCAGCCCAGGGGAGACTGAAGCTTTCTTT. Amino acid sequence: CASSPGETEAFF. This chain links TRBV7-6 with TRBJ1-1; possible D gene TRBD1, 6 bases. The CDR3 extends over 12 amino acids. V was cut by 5 bases and J by 5 bases, with 9 bases left in between. CDR1 is SGHVS, CDR2 FNYEAQ, per germline.

The chain employs TRBV10-3 and TRBJ1-1; 8 bases agree with TRBD1. V was pared by 0 bases and J by 3 bases, with 6 bases of the junction left unmatched. The CDR3 consists of 16 residues. The germline CDR1 and CDR2 sequences are ENHRY and SYGVKD. CDR3 sequence: CAISESITGGHTEAFF. The CDR3 DNA reads TGTGCCATCAGTGAGTCGATCACAGGGGGGCACACTGAAGCTTTCTTT.